The source of this T cell receptor beta chain is a study of early T cells in non-severe SARS-CoV-2 infection. Study results and caveats: Using VDJdb, the matching emphasized anti-spike CD8 responses while missing private and CD4 specificities.

With respect to this clonotype: Its antigen is undetermined.

TCRdb ran MiXCR on the 5' RACE reads and lists one entry per CDR3 protein. The data show 45,000 to 65,000 distinct CDR3 sequences, over 8% seen once. CDR3 length equals 15 residues. V lost 0 bases and J 9 bases, leaving 16 bases between the germline ends. Germline CDR1 is SGHRS and CDR2 is YFSETQ. The sequencing input was whole blood. The chain is built from TRBV5-1 and TRBJ2-1; a possible D gene is TRBD1 (5 bases). The clonotype comes from an adult who was a healthcare worker with PCR-confirmed SARS-CoV-2 infection or an uninfected control (not recorded which). CDR3 sequence reads: CASSLDLGRVAEQFF. The CDR3 DNA sequence: TGCGCCAGCAGCTTGGATCTAGGCAGGGTGGCTGAGCAGTTCTTC.